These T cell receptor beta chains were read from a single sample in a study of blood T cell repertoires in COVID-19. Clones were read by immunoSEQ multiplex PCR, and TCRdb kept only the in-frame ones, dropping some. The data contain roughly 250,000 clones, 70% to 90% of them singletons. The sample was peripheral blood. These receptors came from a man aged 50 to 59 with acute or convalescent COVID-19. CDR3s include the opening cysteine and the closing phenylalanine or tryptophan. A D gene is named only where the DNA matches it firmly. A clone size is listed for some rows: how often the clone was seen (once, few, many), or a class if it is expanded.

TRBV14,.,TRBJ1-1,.,TGTGCCAGCAGCCCGGCGGGGGTGGGCACTGAAGCTTTCTTT,CASSPAGVGTEAFF
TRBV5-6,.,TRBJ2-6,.,TGTGCCAGCAGCTTTGGGAGCTCTGGGGCCAACGTCCTGACTTTC,CASSFGSSGANVLTF
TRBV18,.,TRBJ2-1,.,TGTGCCAGCTCACCACCTAGTACAGGGCACAATGAGCAGTTCTTC,CASSPPSTGHNEQFF
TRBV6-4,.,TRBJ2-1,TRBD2,TGTGCCAGCAGTGTGAGCGGGAGGCCGAACAATGAGCAGTTCTTC,CASSVSGRPNNEQFF
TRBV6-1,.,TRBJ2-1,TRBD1,TGTGCCAGCAGTGCTAGGGACAGGTTGGGGTACAATGAGCAGTTCTTC,CASSARDRLGYNEQFF
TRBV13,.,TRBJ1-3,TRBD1,TGTGCCAGCAGAGGACAGGGCTCTGGAAACACCATATATTTT,CASRGQGSGNTIYF
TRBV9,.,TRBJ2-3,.,TGTGCCAGCAGCGTAGGACTAGTATACACAGATACGCAGTATTTT,CASSVGLVYTDTQYF
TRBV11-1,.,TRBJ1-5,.,TGTGCCAGCAGCACCGACACCTATCAGCCCCAGCATTTT,CASSTDTYQPQHF
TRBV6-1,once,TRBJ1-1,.,TGTGCCAGCAGTGATATCTTGGGGGCGACTGAAGCTTTCTTT,CASSDILGATEAFF
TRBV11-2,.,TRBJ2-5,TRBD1,TGTGCCAGCAGCTTAGCCCTACAGGGGTCAGAGACCCAGTACTTC,CASSLALQGSETQYF
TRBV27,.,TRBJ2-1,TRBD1,TGTGCCAGCGGCGGGTTGGGACAGGGGTTCAATGAGCAGTTCTTC,CASGGLGQGFNEQFF
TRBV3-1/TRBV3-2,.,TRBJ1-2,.,TGTGCCAGCAGCCAAGATGGGGGCCCTGGCTACACCTTC,CASSQDGGPGYTF
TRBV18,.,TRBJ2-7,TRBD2,TGTGCCAGCTCACCTACTAGCGGGAGTGACGAGCAGTACTTC,CASSPTSGSDEQYF
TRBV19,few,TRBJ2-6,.,TGTGCCAGTAAGACTTCTCAGGGGATAGGGGCCAACGTCCTGACTTTC,CASKTSQGIGANVLTF
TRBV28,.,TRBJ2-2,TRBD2,TGTGCCAGCAGTTTTGGGACTAGCGGGAGTATAGGGGAGCTGTTTTTT,CASSFGTSGSIGELFF
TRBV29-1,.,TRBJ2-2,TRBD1,TGCAGCGTTGAAGTTCGACAGGGACGGGACGGGGAGCTGTTTTTT,CSVEVRQGRDGELFF
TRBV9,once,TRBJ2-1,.,TGTGCCAGCAGCGTAGCGGGGGGCCCCAATGAGCAGTTCTTC,CASSVAGGPNEQFF
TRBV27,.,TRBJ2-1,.,TGTGCCAGCCGTATCTTTCGGGACATCTACAATGAGCAGTTCTTC,CASRIFRDIYNEQFF
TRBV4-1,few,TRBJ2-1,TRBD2,TGCGCCAGCAGCCAAGATCGGGCTAGCGGGAACGTCGCCTACAATGAGCAGTTCTTC,CASSQDRASGNVAYNEQFF
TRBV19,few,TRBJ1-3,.,TGTGCCAGCACCGCGAATCCAAGCTCTGGAAACACCATATATTTT,CASTANPSSGNTIYF
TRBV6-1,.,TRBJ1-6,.,TGTGCCAGCAGTGAACGGGGAAGCTATAATTCACCCCTCCACTTT,CASSERGSYNSPLHF
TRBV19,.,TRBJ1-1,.,TGTGCCAGTAGTATAGAAGGGGATGGAAGCACTGAAGCTTTCTTT,CASSIEGDGSTEAFF
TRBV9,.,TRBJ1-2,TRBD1,TGTGCCAGCAGCCCCCCCCTGAGGGGGGACAGGGACTATGGCTACACCTTC,CASSPPLRGDRDYGYTF
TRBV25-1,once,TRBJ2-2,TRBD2,TGTGCCAGCGGGAATGAGGTAGCGGGAGTTTACACCGGGGAGCTGTTTTTT,CASGNEVAGVYTGELFF
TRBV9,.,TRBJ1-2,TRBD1,TGTGCCAGCAGCGAGGGGACAGGTCGGGCTAACTATGGCTACACCTTC,CASSEGTGRANYGYTF
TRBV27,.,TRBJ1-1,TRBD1,TGTGCCAGCAGTTTAATCGACAGGGCCACTGAAGCTTTCTTT,CASSLIDRATEAFF
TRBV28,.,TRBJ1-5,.,TGTGCCAGCAGTCCGTCGACAGTCATGGGACAGCCCCAGCATTTT,CASSPSTVMGQPQHF
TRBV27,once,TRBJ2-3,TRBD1,TGTGCCAGCAGTTCACAATCCGGGACAGGGCCTTCAGATACGCAGTATTTT,CASSSQSGTGPSDTQYF
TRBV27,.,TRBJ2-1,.,TGTGCCAGCAGTACCCCTCTAGTACCTGAGCAGTTCTTC,CASSTPLVPEQFF
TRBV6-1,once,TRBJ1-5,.,TGTGCCAGCAGTGATCCATGGGGGCTAGGCAATCAGCCCCAGCATTTT,CASSDPWGLGNQPQHF
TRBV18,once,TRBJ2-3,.,TGTGCCAGCTCACCACGGCAAGGCACAGATACGCAGTATTTT,CASSPRQGTDTQYF
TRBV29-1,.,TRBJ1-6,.,TGCAGCGCCCGAGGGGGGGTGGGTTCACCCCTCCACTTT,CSARGGVGSPLHF